The clone carrying this TCR beta chain was observed at least ten times. The entry originates in a study of regulatory T cells in long-lasting Graves disease. Time point specified: newly diagnosed GD, antithyroid drugs for less than 3 months. Preparation of the TCR library used RNA extracted from PBMCs. Arm-PCR of CDR3 regions and iRepertoire HTBI primers were the basis on which TCR beta libraries were built. TCRdb redid the calling of the multiplex PCR reads with MiXCR, one entry per CDR3 protein. The sample carries roughly 500,000 distinct CDR3 sequences, 13% recorded once. This sample was shared with a second study, whose subject was T cells in Graves' hyperthyroidism and ophthalmopathy. That investigation notes: Not enrolled were patients with uncontrolled infection, other autoimmune disease, pregnancy or lactation. Most clonotypes that expanded in the thyroid above 0.001 also showed up in blood. Using 13 V-J features, a model discriminated ophthalmopathy from stable hyperthyroidism.

The receptor comes from a man aged 25-40 years with Graves disease. Sequenced here: peripheral blood mononuclear cells (PBMCs), sampled at new diagnosis, from a patient treated with antithyroid drugs.

CDR3 in DNA: TGTGCCAGCAGCTTACTTTATGAAGATTCTGGGGCCAACGTCCTGACTTTC. Translating it yields CASSLLYEDSGANVLTF. The J gene is TRBJ2-6, the V gene TRBV7-9; D is ambiguous. Trimming removed 2 bases at V and 1 base at J, with 12 bases between. The CDR3 has 17 amino acids. The germline CDR1 and CDR2 sequences are SEHNR and FQNEAQ (reference sequence).